This T cell receptor (beta chain) was recovered during a study of cytomegalovirus exposure and HLA in healthy donors. Study-wide results and caveats: Using the classifier, cytomegalovirus status was reportedly diagnosed with high specificity and sensitivity. Further analysis was carried out later, and it showed several of the most significant clusters appearing linked to common viral pathogens.

Primers for the PCR totalled 60 Vbeta and 13 Jbeta. The method was immunoSEQ multiplex PCR; TCRdb's version includes in-frame clones alone and lacks a portion of them. The table has roughly 120,000 clones, roughly 83% seen once. Points on this clone: Its antigen is currently unknown.

Germline values: CDR1 LNHDA, CDR2 SQIVND (reference sequence). Trimming cost V 9 bases and J 3 bases; bases outside gene matches: 4. There are 14 residues in the CDR3. The specimen was PBMCs. The chain uses TRBV19 and TRBJ2-3; 12 bases are a match to TRBD2. The sequence derives from a man aged 18 to 29 in good health and CMV-seronegative. CDR3 amino acids: CASRLAGATDTQYF. CDR3 coding DNA: TGTGCCAGCCGACTAGCGGGAGCGACAGATACGCAGTATTTT.